A single sample gave rise to the 4 T cell receptor beta chains below, sequenced in a study of blood T cell repertoires in COVID-19. Sequencing used immunoSEQ multiplex PCR; TCRdb keeps in-frame clones, though not all of them. The sample has 190,000 or so clones; approximately 86% are singletons. The sample comprised PBMCs or T cells enriched from blood (not recorded which). These receptors all come from a woman in her 30s who had been exposed to COVID-19.

The chain joins TRBV19 to TRBJ2-2; D is unresolved. With 3 bases removed from V and 2 bases from J, the gap between germline ends came to 13 bases. The germline V gene encodes CDR1 LNHDA and CDR2 SQIVND (reference sequence). The CDR3 consists of 16 residues. Here the CDR3 reads CASSIRSIPNTGELFF. Written as DNA, the CDR3 is TGTGCCAGTAGTATCAGGTCCATCCCAAACACCGGGGAGCTGTTTTTT. The full variable domain, rest sourced from reference TRBV19 and TRBJ2-2, is DGGITQSPKYLFRKEGQNVTLSCEQNLNHDAMYWYRQDPGQGLRLIYYSQIVNDFQKGDIAEGYSVSREKKESFPLTVTSAQKNPTAFYLCASSIRSIPNTGELFFGEGSRLTVL.

This clone was detected once. The genes are TRBV19 and TRBJ1-1, with D possibly TRBD1 on 6 matching bases. Trimming removed 6 bases at V and 2 bases at J, with 16 bases between. The CDR3 runs to 15 residues. From germline, CDR1 is LNHDA and CDR2 SQIVND (reference sequence). The CDR3 loop is CASRSWDTVNTEAFF. DNA for the CDR3: TGTGCCAGTAGATCGTGGGACACAGTAAACACTGAAGCTTTCTTT. The whole variable domain, remainder taken from reference TRBV19 and TRBJ1-1, is DGGITQSPKYLFRKEGQNVTLSCEQNLNHDAMYWYRQDPGQGLRLIYYSQIVNDFQKGDIAEGYSVSREKKESFPLTVTSAQKNPTAFYLCASRSWDTVNTEAFFGQGTRLTVV.

The V call is TRBV27, the J call TRBJ2-3; 7 bases are shared with TRBD1. The CDR3 runs 14 residues. Germline V lookup: CDR1 MNHEY, CDR2 SMNVEV (reference sequence). V lost 5 bases and J lost 1; bases outside the gene matches: 3. CDR3 in DNA: TGTGCCAGCAGTGGGGACAGACGCACAGATACGCAGTATTTT. The encoded protein is CASSGDRRTDTQYF.

V gene TRBV3-1 (or the pseudogene TRBV3-2) combines with J gene TRBJ2-6, with TRBD1 identical over 8 bases. This CDR3 spans 19 amino acids. The V and J ends lost 1 base and 4 bases, in that order; junction bases with no gene match: 12. Germline V gene lookup returns CDR1 LGHDT and CDR2 YNNKEL (reference sequence). Here the CDR3 DNA reads TGTGCCAGCAGCCAAGCAGGGGGCGAAGTTATTTCGGGGGCCAACGTCCTGACTTTC. This gives the protein CASSQAGGEVISGANVLTF.